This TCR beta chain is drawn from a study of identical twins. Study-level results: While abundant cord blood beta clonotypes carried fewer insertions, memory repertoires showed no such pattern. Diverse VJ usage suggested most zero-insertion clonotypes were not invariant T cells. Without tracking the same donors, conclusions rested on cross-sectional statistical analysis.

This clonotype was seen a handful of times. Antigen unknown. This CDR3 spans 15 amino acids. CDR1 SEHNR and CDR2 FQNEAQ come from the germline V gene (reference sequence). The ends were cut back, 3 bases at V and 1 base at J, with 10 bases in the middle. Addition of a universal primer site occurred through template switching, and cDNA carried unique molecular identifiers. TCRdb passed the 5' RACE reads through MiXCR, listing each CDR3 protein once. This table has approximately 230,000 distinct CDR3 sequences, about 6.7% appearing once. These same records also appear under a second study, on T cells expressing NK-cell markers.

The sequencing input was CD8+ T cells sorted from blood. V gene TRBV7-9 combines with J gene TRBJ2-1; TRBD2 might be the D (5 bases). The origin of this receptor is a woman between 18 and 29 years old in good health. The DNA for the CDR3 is TGTGCCAGCAGCTTTTCGGGGTGGTCCTACAATGAGCAGTTCTTC. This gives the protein CASSFSGWSYNEQFF. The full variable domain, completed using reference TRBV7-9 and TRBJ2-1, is DTGVSQNPRHKITKRGQNVTFRCDPISEHNRLYWYRQTLGQGPEFLTYFQNEAQLEKSRLLSDRFSAERPKGSFSTLEIQRTEQGDSAMYLCASSFSGWSYNEQFFGPGTRLTVL.